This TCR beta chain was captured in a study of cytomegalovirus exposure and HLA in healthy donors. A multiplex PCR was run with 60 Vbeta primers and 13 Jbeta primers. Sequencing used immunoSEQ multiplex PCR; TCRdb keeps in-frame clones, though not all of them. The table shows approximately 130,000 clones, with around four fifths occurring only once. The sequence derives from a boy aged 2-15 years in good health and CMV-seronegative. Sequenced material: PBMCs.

The DNA of the CDR3 is TGTGCCAGCAGCGTAGCTACGGGGGAAGGAAACACCATATATTTT. Translated: CASSVATGEGNTIYF. V and J are TRBV9 and TRBJ1-3; tentative D call: TRBD1 (5 bases). There are 15 residues in the CDR3. V was shortened by 0 bases and J by 4 bases, with 11 bases between the two germline ends. Looked up from germline, CDR1 is SGDLS and CDR2 is YYNGEE.